This T cell receptor beta chain was recorded in a study of cytomegalovirus exposure and HLA in healthy donors. The wider study: T cells numbering about 179 million yielded roughly 120 million unique TCR beta sequences in an earlier analysis.

Findings of the study overall: Cytomegalovirus-associated TCR beta chains were listed, numbering 164.

Note on this clone: The antigen remains undetermined.

Donors sampled were nominally healthy, though unrecorded immune exposures were likely. The PCR was carried out with 60 Vbeta primers and 13 Jbeta primers. Produced via immunoSEQ multiplex PCR; TCRdb's table is partial and in-frame only. The table has 200,000 to 250,000 clones, roughly 80% seen once; the top ten hold about 0.2%. The receptor comes from a girl aged 2 to 10 in good health and CMV-seronegative. Input material: PBMCs.

The CDR3 DNA reads as TGTGCCAGTAGTAGCCAGGGCTATGGCTACACCTTC. Protein: CASSSQGYGYTF. The V and J genes are TRBV19 and TRBJ1-2, with a tentative D call TRBD1 (5 bases). This CDR3 region has 12 residues. Germline loops: CDR1 LNHDA, CDR2 SQIVND (reference sequence). V was cut by 4 bases and J by 4 bases, with 7 bases left in between. Looking up the rest from reference TRBV19 and TRBJ1-2 gives the full variable domain: DGGITQSPKYLFRKEGQNVTLSCEQNLNHDAMYWYRQDPGQGLRLIYYSQIVNDFQKGDIAEGYSVSREKKESFPLTVTSAQKNPTAFYLCASSSQGYGYTFGSGTRLTVV.